This TCR beta chain was sequenced for a study of T cells after posttransplantation cyclophosphamide. The assay was immunoSEQ multiplex PCR, and TCRdb's table has in-frame clones only and misses some. This table holds about 21,000 clones, 87% found once. Worth noting for this clone: Its antigen remains unidentified.

Study outcomes and limitations: Blood and skin or GI T cell repertoires showed limited TRB overlap. After PTCy, TRB diversity resembled that of CNI/methotrexate controls.

Trimming removed 2 bases from V and 6 bases from J; junction bases left unmatched: 8. Germline V lookup: CDR1 LGHNA, CDR2 YNFKEQ. This CDR3 is built from 17 residues. Cyclophosphamide on days +3 and +4 followed busulfan-fludarabine conditioning and a marrow graft. Here the sequenced sample was PBMCs, taken after allogeneic stem cell transplant with posttransplant cyclophosphamide. This clonotype originated in a female patient in her forties who received an allogeneic stem cell transplant from a related donor, was CMV-positive, and had no GVHD. Some T cells may trace back to the graft donor. The chain joins TRBV4-2 to TRBJ2-2; 11 bases fit TRBD2. The CDR3 DNA follows: TGTGCCAGCAGCCAAAATCCTAGCGGGGGGCTTTCCGGGGAGCTGTTTTTT. As protein: CASSQNPSGGLSGELFF.